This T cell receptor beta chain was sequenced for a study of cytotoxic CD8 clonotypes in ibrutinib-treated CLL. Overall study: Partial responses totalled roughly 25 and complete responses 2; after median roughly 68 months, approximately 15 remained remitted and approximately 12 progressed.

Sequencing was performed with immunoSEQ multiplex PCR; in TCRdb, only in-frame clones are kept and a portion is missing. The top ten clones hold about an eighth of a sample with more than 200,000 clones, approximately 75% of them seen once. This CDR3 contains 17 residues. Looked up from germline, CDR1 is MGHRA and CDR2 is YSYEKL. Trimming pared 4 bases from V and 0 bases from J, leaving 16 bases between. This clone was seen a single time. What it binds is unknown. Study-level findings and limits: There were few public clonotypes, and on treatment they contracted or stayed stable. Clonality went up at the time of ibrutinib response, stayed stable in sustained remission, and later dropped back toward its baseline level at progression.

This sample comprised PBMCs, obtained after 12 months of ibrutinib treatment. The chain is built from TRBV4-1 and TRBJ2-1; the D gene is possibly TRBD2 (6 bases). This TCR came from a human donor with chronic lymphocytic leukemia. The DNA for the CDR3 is TGCGCCAGCAGCCTCGGCCTAGCGTTAAGCTCCTACAATGAGCAGTTCTTC. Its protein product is CASSLGLALSSYNEQFF.